These T cell receptor beta chains were read from a single sample in a study of CD8 T cells in Susac syndrome. TCRdb reprocessed the immunoSEQ multiplex PCR reads via MiXCR and lists one record per CDR3 protein. The profile shows hundreds of thousands of distinct CDR3 sequences, approximately 81% of them singletons. Input material: CD8+ T cells from PBMCs. The source of these receptors is a human donor with multiple sclerosis. CDR3s include the opening cysteine and the closing phenylalanine or tryptophan. D genes are given only for firm matches. The listing skips clone size in some rows; elsewhere it reads once, few, many or a size class.

CDR3 protein: CASSSRTSGRDTQYF
CDR3 DNA: TGTGCCAGCAGTTCCCGGACTAGCGGGAGAGATACGCAGTATTTT
J gene: TRBJ2-3
V gene: TRBV27
clone size: NA
D gene: TRBD2

CDR3 protein: CASQSGQRASGNTIYF
CDR3 DNA: TGTGCCTCACAGAGCGGGCAGCGTGCCTCTGGAAACACCATATATTTT
J gene: TRBJ1-3
V gene: TRBV2
clone size: once
D gene: NA

CDR3 protein: CASSRIGPDTQYF
CDR3 DNA: TGTGCCAGCAGTAGAATTGGGCCAGATACGCAGTATTTT
J gene: TRBJ2-3
V gene: TRBV12-3/TRBV12-4
clone size: NA
D gene: NA

CDR3 protein: CASSELRTGSDYGYTF
CDR3 DNA: TGTGCCAGCAGCGAACTCAGGACAGGGTCGGACTATGGCTACACCTTC
J gene: TRBJ1-2
V gene: TRBV2
clone size: NA
D gene: TRBD1

CDR3 protein: CAWNVGTGGKDEQYF
CDR3 DNA: TGTGCCTGGAACGTCGGGACAGGGGGTAAGGACGAGCAGTACTTC
J gene: TRBJ2-7
V gene: TRBV30
clone size: NA
D gene: TRBD1

CDR3 protein: CASSQVGSGNEQFF
CDR3 DNA: TGTGCCAGCAGCCAGGTGGGTAGCGGTAATGAGCAGTTCTTC
J gene: TRBJ2-1
V gene: TRBV3-1
clone size: NA
D gene: NA

CDR3 protein: CASSEGVVNEQFF
CDR3 DNA: TGTGCCAGCAGTGAAGGGGTGGTCAATGAGCAGTTCTTC
J gene: TRBJ2-1
V gene: TRBV27
clone size: NA
D gene: NA

CDR3 protein: CSEGPPLGDEQFF
CDR3 DNA: TGCAGCGAAGGCCCCCCCTTAGGCGATGAGCAGTTCTTC
J gene: TRBJ2-1
V gene: TRBV29-1
clone size: NA
D gene: NA

CDR3 protein: CASSQVRGLAGETQYF
CDR3 DNA: TGTGCCAGCAGCCAAGTCAGAGGACTAGCAGGGGAGACCCAGTACTTC
J gene: TRBJ2-5
V gene: TRBV14
clone size: NA
D gene: TRBD2

CDR3 protein: CASSVLRDRAGTGELFF
CDR3 DNA: TGTGCCAGCAGTGTCCTTCGGGACAGGGCGGGCACCGGGGAGCTGTTTTTT
J gene: TRBJ2-2
V gene: TRBV6-1
clone size: NA
D gene: TRBD1

CDR3 protein: CASSSLKGTDRRAGYTF
CDR3 DNA: TGTGCCAGCAGTTCCTTGAAAGGGACAGACCGGAGGGCTGGCTACACCTTC
J gene: TRBJ1-2
V gene: TRBV27
clone size: NA
D gene: TRBD1

CDR3 protein: CASSSLPDRVEDYGYTF
CDR3 DNA: TGTGCCAGCAGCTCTTTACCCGACAGGGTTGAAGACTATGGCTACACCTTC
J gene: TRBJ1-2
V gene: TRBV7-9
clone size: NA
D gene: TRBD1

CDR3 protein: CASSFFGREGPYEQYF
CDR3 DNA: TGTGCCAGCAGCTTTTTCGGGCGGGAGGGCCCCTACGAGCAGTACTTC
J gene: TRBJ2-7
V gene: TRBV7-9
clone size: NA
D gene: TRBD2

CDR3 protein: CASSRPFSIYEQYF
CDR3 DNA: TGTGCCAGCAGTAGACCCTTTAGTATCTACGAGCAGTACTTC
J gene: TRBJ2-7
V gene: TRBV27
clone size: NA
D gene: NA

CDR3 protein: CASGLSPEQYF
CDR3 DNA: TGTGCCAGCGGACTTTCTCCCGAGCAGTACTTC
J gene: TRBJ2-7
V gene: TRBV27
clone size: NA
D gene: NA

CDR3 protein: CSAREGATYEQYF
CDR3 DNA: TGCAGTGCTAGAGAGGGGGCGACCTACGAGCAGTACTTC
J gene: TRBJ2-7
V gene: TRBV20-1
clone size: NA
D gene: NA

CDR3 protein: CASSLFTQYF
CDR3 DNA: TGTGCCAGCAGTTTATTTACGCAGTATTTT
J gene: TRBJ2-3
V gene: TRBV27
clone size: NA
D gene: NA

CDR3 protein: CASTPDSRSTDTQYF
CDR3 DNA: TGTGCCAGCACCCCGGACTCCCGTAGCACAGATACGCAGTATTTT
J gene: TRBJ2-3
V gene: TRBV6-1
clone size: NA
D gene: NA

CDR3 protein: CASSLAPGSRSSGNTIYF
CDR3 DNA: TGTGCCAGCAGCTTAGCTCCCGGCAGTCGCTCCTCTGGAAACACCATATATTTT
J gene: TRBJ1-3
V gene: TRBV11-1
clone size: NA
D gene: NA

CDR3 protein: CASSFLGARGEELFF
CDR3 DNA: TGTGCCAGCAGCTTCCTGGGGGCTCGGGGAGAGGAACTGTTTTTT
J gene: TRBJ1-4
V gene: TRBV7-2
clone size: NA
D gene: NA

CDR3 protein: CASSFRDRLHSSYGYTF
CDR3 DNA: TGCGCCAGCAGCTTTCGGGACAGACTTCACAGTAGCTATGGCTACACCTTC
J gene: TRBJ1-2
V gene: TRBV5-1
clone size: NA
D gene: TRBD1

CDR3 protein: CASSLGQVGPYGYTF
CDR3 DNA: TGTGCCAGCAGTTTGGGACAGGTTGGACCCTATGGCTACACCTTC
J gene: TRBJ1-2
V gene: TRBV27
clone size: NA
D gene: TRBD1

CDR3 protein: CASRHRERTEAFF
CDR3 DNA: TGTGCCAGTAGGCACAGGGAGAGGACTGAAGCTTTCTTT
J gene: TRBJ1-1
V gene: TRBV19
clone size: few
D gene: NA

CDR3 protein: CASSFGLAGVREQYF
CDR3 DNA: TGTGCCAGCAGCTTTGGCCTAGCGGGAGTTAGGGAGCAGTACTTC
J gene: TRBJ2-7
V gene: TRBV5-4
clone size: NA
D gene: TRBD2

CDR3 protein: CASSLGTSAHNEQFF
CDR3 DNA: TGTGCCAGCAGTTTAGGGACTAGCGCCCACAATGAGCAGTTCTTC
J gene: TRBJ2-1
V gene: TRBV27
clone size: few
D gene: TRBD2

CDR3 protein: CASSHGQGNEQYF
CDR3 DNA: TGCGCCAGCAGCCACGGACAGGGCAACGAGCAGTACTTC
J gene: TRBJ2-7
V gene: TRBV4-1
clone size: NA
D gene: TRBD1

CDR3 protein: CASSTGTKTEAFF
CDR3 DNA: TGTGCCAGCAGCACAGGGACAAAAACTGAAGCTTTCTTT
J gene: TRBJ1-1
V gene: TRBV9
clone size: NA
D gene: NA

CDR3 protein: CASSLDRLAGVETQYF
CDR3 DNA: TGCGCCAGCAGCTTGGATCGACTAGCGGGAGTGGAGACCCAGTACTTC
J gene: TRBJ2-5
V gene: TRBV5-1
clone size: NA
D gene: TRBD2

CDR3 protein: CASSQDPRSYEQYF
CDR3 DNA: TGCGCCAGCAGCCAAGATCCTAGATCCTACGAGCAGTACTTC
J gene: TRBJ2-7
V gene: TRBV4-1
clone size: NA
D gene: NA

CDR3 protein: CASSQFRATELFF
CDR3 DNA: TGTGCCAGCAGCCAATTTCGGGCGACGGAGCTGTTTTTT
J gene: TRBJ2-2
V gene: TRBV16
clone size: NA
D gene: NA

CDR3 protein: CASSSDRVVFGYTF
CDR3 DNA: TGTGCCAGCAGCTCAGACAGGGTAGTATTTGGCTACACCTTC
J gene: TRBJ1-2
V gene: TRBV7-9
clone size: NA
D gene: TRBD1

CDR3 protein: CASSQDGGQPQHF
CDR3 DNA: TGCGCCAGCAGCCAAGATGGGGGTCAGCCCCAGCATTTT
J gene: TRBJ1-5
V gene: TRBV4-1
clone size: NA
D gene: NA

CDR3 protein: CASSSILESHEQYF
CDR3 DNA: TGTGCCAGCAGCTCCATACTAGAGTCCCACGAGCAGTACTTC
J gene: TRBJ2-7
V gene: TRBV13
clone size: NA
D gene: NA

CDR3 protein: CASSLTGTGGKDTQYF
CDR3 DNA: TGTGCCAGCAGTCTAACCGGGACAGGGGGCAAAGATACGCAGTATTTT
J gene: TRBJ2-3
V gene: TRBV12-3/TRBV12-4
clone size: NA
D gene: TRBD1

CDR3 protein: CASSLLRHPTSGRPRSYNEQFF
CDR3 DNA: TGTGCCAGCAGCTTGCTCCGCCACCCGACTAGCGGGAGGCCACGATCCTACAATGAGCAGTTCTTC
J gene: TRBJ2-1
V gene: TRBV11-2
clone size: NA
D gene: TRBD2

CDR3 protein: CASSPRTGPEAFF
CDR3 DNA: TGTGCCAGCAGCCCCCGGACAGGCCCTGAAGCTTTCTTT
J gene: TRBJ1-1
V gene: TRBV7-8
clone size: NA
D gene: TRBD1

CDR3 protein: CASSLGDTQYF
CDR3 DNA: TGTGCCAGCAGTTTGGGTGATACGCAGTATTTT
J gene: TRBJ2-3
V gene: TRBV27
clone size: many
D gene: NA

CDR3 protein: CASSYRLAANTDTQYF
CDR3 DNA: TGTGCCAGCAGTTACCGTCTAGCGGCAAACACAGATACGCAGTATTTT
J gene: TRBJ2-3
V gene: TRBV6-6
clone size: NA
D gene: TRBD2

CDR3 protein: CAISESSGTGELFF
CDR3 DNA: TGTGCCATCAGTGAGTCGTCGGGAACCGGGGAGCTGTTTTTT
J gene: TRBJ2-2
V gene: TRBV10-3
clone size: NA
D gene: NA

CDR3 protein: CASIGRGGRRTEAFF
CDR3 DNA: TGTGCCAGCATCGGTCGGGGGGGCCGTCGAACTGAAGCTTTCTTT
J gene: TRBJ1-1
V gene: TRBV28
clone size: NA
D gene: NA

CDR3 protein: CASSQGGDITNTEAFF
CDR3 DNA: TGTGCCAGCAGCCAAGGCGGGGACATAACGAACACTGAAGCTTTCTTT
J gene: TRBJ1-1
V gene: TRBV4-2
clone size: NA
D gene: NA

CDR3 protein: CASSSWDSSTNEKLFF
CDR3 DNA: TGTGCCAGCAGTTCCTGGGACAGCTCAACTAATGAAAAACTGTTTTTT
J gene: TRBJ1-4
V gene: TRBV28
clone size: once
D gene: TRBD1

CDR3 protein: CASSPLTVRVEAFF
CDR3 DNA: TGCGCCAGCAGCCCCTTAACCGTCAGGGTGGAAGCTTTCTTT
J gene: TRBJ1-1
V gene: TRBV4-1
clone size: NA
D gene: NA

CDR3 protein: CASRGTAYEQYF
CDR3 DNA: TGTGCCAGCAGGGGGACGGCATACGAGCAGTACTTC
J gene: TRBJ2-7
V gene: TRBV2
clone size: few
D gene: NA

CDR3 protein: CASSLVQGSQVEQFF
CDR3 DNA: TGTGCCAGCAGCTTAGTGCAGGGATCTCAAGTTGAGCAGTTCTTC
J gene: TRBJ2-1
V gene: TRBV11-2
clone size: NA
D gene: NA

CDR3 protein: CSAPPGSGFEQYF
CDR3 DNA: TGCAGTGCTCCTCCGGGTTCTGGGTTCGAGCAGTACTTC
J gene: TRBJ2-7
V gene: TRBV20-1
clone size: NA
D gene: NA

CDR3 protein: CASSGGTSVQETQYF
CDR3 DNA: TGTGCCAGCAGCGGGGGGACTAGCGTTCAAGAGACCCAGTACTTC
J gene: TRBJ2-5
V gene: TRBV7-9
clone size: NA
D gene: TRBD2

CDR3 protein: CASSLGEVHEQFF
CDR3 DNA: TGTGCCAGCAGCCTCGGAGAAGTTCATGAGCAGTTCTTC
J gene: TRBJ2-1
V gene: TRBV12-3/TRBV12-4
clone size: NA
D gene: NA

CDR3 protein: CASSYTTGSSYNEQFF
CDR3 DNA: TGTGCCAGCAGCTATACAACAGGGAGCTCCTACAATGAGCAGTTCTTC
J gene: TRBJ2-1
V gene: TRBV6-5
clone size: NA
D gene: NA

CDR3 protein: CASSLLTYLDEQFF
CDR3 DNA: TGTGCCAGCAGTTTACTTACCTATTTGGATGAGCAGTTCTTC
J gene: TRBJ2-1
V gene: TRBV6-7
clone size: NA
D gene: NA

CDR3 protein: CATQGDYGYTF
CDR3 DNA: TGTGCCACCCAGGGGGACTATGGCTACACCTTC
J gene: TRBJ1-2
V gene: TRBV28
clone size: NA
D gene: TRBD1

CDR3 protein: CSVGWEREIPDTQYF
CDR3 DNA: TGCAGCGTCGGGTGGGAGCGGGAGATTCCAGATACGCAGTATTTT
J gene: TRBJ2-3
V gene: TRBV20-1
clone size: NA
D gene: TRBD2

CDR3 protein: CASSRLAPGGSSGNTIYF
CDR3 DNA: TGCGCCAGCAGCCGCCTAGCACCTGGGGGGAGCTCTGGAAACACCATATATTTT
J gene: TRBJ1-3
V gene: TRBV4-1
clone size: NA
D gene: NA

CDR3 protein: CAISESNRDRERGTQYF
CDR3 DNA: TGTGCCATCAGTGAGTCGAACCGGGACCGGGAGAGGGGTACGCAGTATTTT
J gene: TRBJ2-3
V gene: TRBV10-3
clone size: NA
D gene: NA